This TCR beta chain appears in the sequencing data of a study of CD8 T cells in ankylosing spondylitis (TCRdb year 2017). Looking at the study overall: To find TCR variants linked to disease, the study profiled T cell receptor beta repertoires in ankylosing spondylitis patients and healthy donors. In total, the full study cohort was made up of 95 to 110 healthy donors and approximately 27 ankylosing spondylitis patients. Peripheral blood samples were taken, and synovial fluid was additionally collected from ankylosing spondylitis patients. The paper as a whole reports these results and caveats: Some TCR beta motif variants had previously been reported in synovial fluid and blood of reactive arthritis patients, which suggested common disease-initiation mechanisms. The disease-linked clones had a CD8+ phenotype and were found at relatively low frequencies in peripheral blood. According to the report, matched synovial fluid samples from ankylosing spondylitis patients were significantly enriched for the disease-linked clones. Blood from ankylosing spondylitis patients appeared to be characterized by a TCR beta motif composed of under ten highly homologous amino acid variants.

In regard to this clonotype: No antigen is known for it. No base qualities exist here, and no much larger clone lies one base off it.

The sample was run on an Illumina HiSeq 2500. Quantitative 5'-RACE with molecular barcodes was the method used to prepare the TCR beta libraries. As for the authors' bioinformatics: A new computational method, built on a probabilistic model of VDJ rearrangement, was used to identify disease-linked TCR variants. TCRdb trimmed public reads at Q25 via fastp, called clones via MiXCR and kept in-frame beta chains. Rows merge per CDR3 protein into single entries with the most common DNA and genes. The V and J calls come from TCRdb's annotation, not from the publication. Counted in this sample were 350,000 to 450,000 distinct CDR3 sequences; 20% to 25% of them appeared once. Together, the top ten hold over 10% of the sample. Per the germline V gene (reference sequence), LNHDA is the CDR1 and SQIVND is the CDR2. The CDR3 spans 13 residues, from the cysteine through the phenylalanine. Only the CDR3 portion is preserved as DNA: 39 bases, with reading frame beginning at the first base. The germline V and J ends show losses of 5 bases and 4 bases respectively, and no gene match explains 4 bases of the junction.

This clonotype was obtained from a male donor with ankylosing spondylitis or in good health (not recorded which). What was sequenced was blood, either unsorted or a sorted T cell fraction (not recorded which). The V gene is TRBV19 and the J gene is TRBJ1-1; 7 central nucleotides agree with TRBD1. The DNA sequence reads TGTGCCAGTAGTTACAGGGGCTTCACTGAAGCTTTCTTT. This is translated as CASSYRGFTEAFF.